This T cell receptor beta chain was documented in a study of blood T cell repertoires in COVID-19. Study summary: COVID-19 samples from acute and convalescent phases originated in the United States, Italy and Spain. Sample material is recorded as cDNA or gDNA derived from T cells, B-cell-depleted T cells, or PBMCs.

In the authors' workflow: Amplification from reference gene primers served as the basis for estimated nucleated cell counts. The assay was immunoSEQ multiplex PCR, and TCRdb's table has in-frame clones only and misses some. V and J calls plus clone size are reproduced from that table; the DNA served to infer D and trimming. The repertoire holds 250,000 to 300,000 clones, around 90% seen once, with 6.3% in the top ten. The Seattle patients joined while their infection was active and were tracked longitudinally afterward. Sequencing input: peripheral blood. This TCR was recovered from a woman aged 45-65 years with COVID-19, enrolled during active disease.

DNA for the CDR3: TGTGCCTGGAGTTCCTACACTGAAGCTTTCTTT. As protein: CAWSSYTEAFF. The chain uses TRBV30 and TRBJ1-1; D uncertain. Germline V gene data show CDR1 as GTSNPN and CDR2 as SVGIG (reference sequence). Deletions cut 2 bases from V and 3 bases from J, with 4 bases between. This CDR3 contains 11 residues.